These 28 T cell receptor beta chains were sequenced from one sample in a study of T-cell reconstitution after alpha-beta-depleted transplantation in children. Unique molecular identifiers were built into the TCRbeta library. TCRdb analysed the PCR reads with MiXCR anew, one entry per CDR3 protein. This sample carries around 700,000 distinct CDR3 sequences, less than 15% of them seen once, and the ten largest clones take approximately 0.8%. The sequencing used PBMCs, collected before TCRalphabeta/CD19-depleted stem cell transplant. These receptor sequences come from a girl aged 2-10 years with congenital amegakaryocytic thrombocytopenia, due to receive a stem cell transplant.

Regarding this clonotype: A read error may be the cause here, since a much bigger clone is one base away. The chain has TRBV10-3 and TRBJ1-4, with 8 bases fitting TRBD1. The CDR3 covers 15 residues. Germline lookup yields CDR1 ENHRY and CDR2 SYGVKD. The DNA for the CDR3 is TGTGCCGTCAGGGAGCAGACAGGGGCGAATGAAAAACTGTTTTTT. Translating gives CAVREQTGANEKLFF.

This chain links TRBV5-1 with TRBJ2-1, with D perhaps TRBD1 or TRBD2 (6 bases each). V lost 5 bases, J lost 2 bases, and 17 bases lay in between. The germline V gene has CDR1 SGHRS and CDR2 YFSETQ. The CDR3 loop spans 16 amino acids. CDR3 bases: TGCGCCAGCAGGACCTACCCAGGGGAGGCCTACAATGAGCAGTTCTTC. Protein product: CASRTYPGEAYNEQFF.

This clonotype has just a few counts. The chain uses TRBV5-1 and TRBJ1-2, with D tentatively TRBD1 (5 bases). This CDR3 is 16 amino acids long. CDR1 and CDR2 (germline): SGHRS, YFSETQ. Trimming pared 4 bases from V and 3 bases from J, leaving 19 bases between. CDR3 in amino acids: CASSPRGTATYYGYTF. CDR3 DNA sequence: TGCGCCAGCAGCCCAAGAGGGACGGCAACTTACTATGGCTACACCTTC.

This clonotype was recorded at least ten times. This CDR3 reads CSASQQGRPTYEQYF. CDR3 nucleotides: TGCAGTGCTAGTCAACAGGGTCGCCCAACCTACGAGCAGTACTTC. This chain uses TRBV20-1 with TRBJ2-7; D is possibly TRBD1 (6 bases). V lost 3 bases and J lost 2, with 17 bases in between. The CDR3 loop spans 15 amino acids. Germline V gene sequence: CDR1 DFQATT, CDR2 SNEGSKA (reference sequence).

This clonotype was picked up many times. V usage is TRBV4-1 and J usage is TRBJ2-1; D not certain. The CDR3 loop spans 12 amino acids. The ends were cut back, 0 bases at V and 6 bases at J, with 3 bases in the middle. The germline V gene has CDR1 MGHRA and CDR2 YSYEKL. This chain's CDR3 is CASSQDLNEQFF. The CDR3, as DNA: TGCGCCAGCAGCCAAGATCTCAATGAGCAGTTCTTC.

This clonotype occurred many times. The V gene is TRBV3-1, the J gene TRBJ2-3; D unclear. The germline V gene encodes CDR1 LGHDT and CDR2 YNNKEL (reference sequence). The CDR3 sequence is 17 residues long. V lost 4 bases and J lost 2, with 19 bases in between. DNA for the CDR3: TGTGCCAGCAGCCCGGCATTGCAGCGTCTTAACACAGATACGCAGTATTTT. This gives the protein CASSPALQRLNTDTQYF.

This sequence joins TRBV11-1 and TRBJ2-7, with TRBD2 identical over 14 bases. Germline V gene sequence: CDR1 SGHAT, CDR2 FQDESV (reference sequence). The V segment lost 3 bases and the J segment 6 bases; nucleotides outside the gene matches: 22. This CDR3 is built from 21 residues. The CDR3 nucleotides read TGTGCCAGCAGCTTGGGCCCGGGACTAGCGGGAGTTCACTTCCTCGGGCGCGAGCAGTACTTC. Its translation: CASSLGPGLAGVHFLGREQYF.

This clonotype was observed at least ten times. One end of the junction varies from germline; a read error may be responsible. The chain links TRBV4-2 to TRBJ2-7; D is tentatively TRBD1 or TRBD2 (5 bases each). The CDR3 totals 18 residues. Germline V lookup: CDR1 LGHNA, CDR2 YNFKEQ. The CDR3 DNA is TGTGCCAGCAGCCAAGCCCCACTCGGGACGGCCTTGTCCTCCGAGCAGTACTTC. Its translation is CASSQAPLGTALSSEQYF.

This clonotype has only a few counts. The chain employs TRBV20-1 and TRBJ1-2; D is unresolved. CDR3 length equals 13 residues. CDR1 is DFQATT and CDR2 is SNEGSKA in the germline V gene (reference sequence). The V and J ends lost 6 bases and 3 bases respectively, with 14 bases between them. CDR3 sequence: CSARPVSYYGYTF. The DNA of the CDR3 is TGCAGTGCCCGACCTGTCTCCTACTATGGCTACACCTTC.

The sample holds many counts of this clonotype. V and J are TRBV20-1 and TRBJ2-7, with D possibly matching TRBD1 (7 bases). Trimming removed 6 bases at V and 0 bases at J, with 18 bases between. This CDR3 is 15 amino acids long. Germline V gene sequence: CDR1 DFQATT, CDR2 SNEGSKA (reference sequence). CDR3 DNA sequence: TGCAGTGCCCAGGGGGGTAGGTTCAGCTCCTACGAGCAGTACTTC. This gives the protein CSAQGGRFSSYEQYF.

The chain carries TRBV12-3 or TRBV12-4 and TRBJ2-1; 7 bases are a match to TRBD1. J gave up 4 bases and V 6 bases, and 12 bases lay outside the gene matches. This CDR3 has 16 amino acids. The DNA of the CDR3 is TGTGCCAGCAGCTCCAGGCAGGCGACAGGGTACAATGAGCAGTTCTTC. This sequence encodes CASSSRQATGYNEQFF.

The chain has TRBV7-3 and TRBJ2-2; 8 bases agree with TRBD2. After removal of 3 bases from V and 5 bases from J, the junction contained 8 bases not matched to a gene. Looked up from germline, CDR1 is SGHTA and CDR2 is FQGTGA. CDR3 length: 16 residues. The CDR3 sequence is CASSFRSGSRTGELFF. Written as DNA, the CDR3 is TGTGCCAGCAGCTTTCGGAGCGGGAGTAGAACCGGGGAGCTGTTTTTT.

This clonotype was seen repeatedly, ten times or more. The chain employs TRBV12-3 or TRBV12-4 and TRBJ2-2; D not certain. The CDR3 has 16 amino acids. Deletions cut 5 bases from V and 3 bases from J, with 16 bases between. The DNA of the CDR3 is TGTGCCAGCAGTGGCGCCCCGCTGGTCGACACCGGGGAGCTGTTTTTT. This encodes CASSGAPLVDTGELFF.

This clonotype was detected only a few times. The J gene is TRBJ1-2, the V gene TRBV27; 9 bases align to TRBD1. This CDR3 has 15 residues. V lost 5 bases and J lost 1; bases outside the gene matches: 5. Germline V CDR1 and CDR2: MNHEY, SMNVEV (reference sequence). The CDR3 loop reads CASSPTTGGNYGYTF. CDR3 DNA: TGTGCCAGCAGTCCAACGACAGGGGGTAACTATGGCTACACCTTC.

CDR3: CAWSVGTSGTDTQYF. The CDR3 DNA is TGTGCCTGGAGTGTAGGGACTAGCGGCACAGATACGCAGTATTTT. The chain recombines TRBV30 with TRBJ2-3, with 10 bases fitting TRBD2. The V segment lost 0 bases and the J segment 1 base; nucleotides outside the gene matches: 1. Germline V gene sequence: CDR1 GTSNPN, CDR2 SVGIG (reference sequence). The length of the CDR3 is 15 residues. Full variable domain (outside the CDR3, taken from reference TRBV30 and TRBJ2-3): SQTIHQWPATLVQPVGSPLSLECTVEGTSNPNLYWYRQAAGRGLQLLFYSVGIGQISSEVPQNLSASRPQDRQFILSSKKLLLSDSGFYLCAWSVGTSGTDTQYFGPGTRLTVL.

This clonotype was detected only a few times. The chain is built from TRBV7-9 and TRBJ2-7; 7 bases line up with TRBD1. Germline assignment: CDR1 SEHNR and CDR2 FQNEAQ (reference sequence). The junction had 7 bases not matched to a gene; V was cut back by 7 bases and J by 4 bases. The CDR3 runs to 13 residues. The CDR3 DNA reads as TGTGCCAGCACCCGACAGGGAACTTACGAGCAGTACTTC. This codes for CASTRQGTYEQYF. Using reference TRBV7-9 and TRBJ2-7 for the parts outside the CDR3, the full variable domain is DTGVSQNPRHKITKRGQNVTFRCDPISEHNRLYWYRQTLGQGPEFLTYFQNEAQLEKSRLLSDRFSAERPKGSFSTLEIQRTEQGDSAMYLCASTRQGTYEQYFGPGTRLTVT.

This clonotype was counted many times. This chain uses TRBV7-3 with TRBJ2-1; the match to TRBD1 covers 7 bases. The CDR3 loop spans 15 amino acids. Per germline, CDR1 SGHTA and CDR2 FQGTGA. After removal of 5 bases from V and 6 bases from J, the junction contained 10 bases not matched to a gene. CDR3 protein: CASSLNRDRGNEQFF. Written as DNA, the CDR3 is TGTGCCAGCAGCCTCAACCGGGACAGAGGCAATGAGCAGTTCTTC.

This clonotype was recorded at least ten times. V and J are TRBV20-1 and TRBJ2-2; 10 bases map to TRBD2. V gave up 5 bases and J gave up 4 bases; unmatched junction bases: 4. Germline CDR1 reads DFQATT; CDR2 reads SNEGSKA (reference sequence). The CDR3 extends over 14 amino acids. Here the CDR3 reads CSALSGRGTGELFF. CDR3 sequence (DNA): TGCAGTGCTCTAAGCGGGAGGGGCACCGGGGAGCTGTTTTTT.

The V and J genes are TRBV3-1 and TRBJ2-5, with D possibly matching TRBD2 (5 bases). Trimming cost V 1 base and J 4 bases, with 10 bases left between them. The V gene's germline CDR1 is LGHDT and CDR2 YNNKEL (reference sequence). This CDR3 region has 14 residues. The CDR3 DNA reads TGTGCCAGCAGCCAAGTACCCAGCGGAGAGACCCAGTACTTC. Encoded protein: CASSQVPSGETQYF.

The rearrangement uses TRBV12-3 or TRBV12-4 and TRBJ2-7; TRBD2 matches 11 bases. V shed 6 bases, J shed 2 bases, and the junction held 9 bases outside the gene matches. CDR3 size: 16 residues. CDR3 sequence reads: CASSPAGTSGTYEQYF. Written as DNA, the CDR3 is TGTGCCAGCAGCCCTGCCGGGACTAGCGGTACCTACGAGCAGTACTTC.

This clonotype was seen only a few times. The chain recombines TRBV28 with TRBJ1-2, with D perhaps matching TRBD1 (6 bases). V shed 8 bases and J shed 8 bases, with 12 bases lying between them. The CDR3 contains 11 residues. The germline gives CDR1 MDHEN, CDR2 SYDVKM. The CDR3 protein is CASFRGDGYTF. In nucleotides, the CDR3 is TGTGCCAGCTTCAGGGGTGACGGCTACACCTTC.

The chain employs TRBV10-3 and TRBJ2-2; 7 positions match TRBD2. Germline CDR1 and CDR2: ENHRY and SYGVKD. This CDR3 is built from 12 residues. The DNA for the CDR3 is TGTGCGATACTGGGAGGGGCCGGGGAGCTGTTTTTT. Translating gives CAILGGAGELFF.

This clonotype was counted many times. V and J are TRBV29-1 and TRBJ2-7; possible D gene TRBD2, 6 bases. V gave up 5 bases and J gave up 4 bases, with 12 bases separating them. Germline CDR1 is SQVTM and CDR2 is ANQGSEA. The length of the CDR3 is 12 residues. CDR3 in DNA: TGCAGCGTTCACACCGGAGGGTACGAGCAGTACTTC. Translating gives CSVHTGGYEQYF.

This clonotype was seen at least ten times. This chain joins TRBV20-1 and TRBJ2-3, with 8 bases fitting TRBD2. This CDR3 region has 15 residues. Germline values: CDR1 DFQATT, CDR2 SNEGSKA (reference sequence). Losses at the gene ends were 6 bases for V and 0 bases for J; bases not matched to a gene: 8. The CDR3 here is CSARVAGTSTDTQYF. The CDR3 DNA reads TGCAGTGCGAGGGTAGCGGGGACTAGCACAGATACGCAGTATTTT.

In this sample, this clonotype turned up many times. This rearrangement joins TRBV11-2 to TRBJ1-1; D is possibly TRBD1 (5 bases). Per germline, CDR1 SGHAT and CDR2 FQNNGV. With 4 bases removed from V and 1 base from J, the gap between germline ends came to 16 bases. This CDR3 spans 16 amino acids. The CDR3 sequence: CASSSLGGVGNTEAFF. CDR3 DNA sequence: TGTGCCAGCAGCTCACTGGGGGGGGTTGGGAACACTGAAGCTTTCTTT.

This clonotype was seen a few times. The CDR3 DNA reads TGTGCCAGCAGCGGACCGACAGGGGGTACCTACGAGCAGTACTTC. Its translation is CASSGPTGGTYEQYF. The genes are TRBV21-1 and TRBJ2-7; the DNA was not compared with TRBD1, the D call given in the table. TRBV21-1 is marked as a pseudogene. The CDR3 runs 15 residues.

The V gene is TRBV7-3, the J gene TRBJ2-1; D gene uncertain. Trimming pared 1 base from V and 5 bases from J, leaving 6 bases between. In germline, CDR1 is SGHTA, CDR2 FQGTGA. CDR3 length: 13 amino acids. As DNA, the CDR3 is TGTGCCAGCAGCTTAAGTATTAACAATGAGCAGTTCTTC. Translated: CASSLSINNEQFF.

This clonotype was observed a few times. J is TRBJ2-5 and V is TRBV29-1; weak D call: TRBD2 (6 bases). V was pared by 2 bases and J by 5 bases, with 9 bases between. This CDR3 spans 12 amino acids. Germline V gives CDR1 SQVTM, CDR2 ANQGSEA. CDR3 sequence reads: CSVEWGEETQYF. CDR3 DNA sequence: TGCAGCGTTGAATGGGGGGAGGAGACCCAGTACTTC.